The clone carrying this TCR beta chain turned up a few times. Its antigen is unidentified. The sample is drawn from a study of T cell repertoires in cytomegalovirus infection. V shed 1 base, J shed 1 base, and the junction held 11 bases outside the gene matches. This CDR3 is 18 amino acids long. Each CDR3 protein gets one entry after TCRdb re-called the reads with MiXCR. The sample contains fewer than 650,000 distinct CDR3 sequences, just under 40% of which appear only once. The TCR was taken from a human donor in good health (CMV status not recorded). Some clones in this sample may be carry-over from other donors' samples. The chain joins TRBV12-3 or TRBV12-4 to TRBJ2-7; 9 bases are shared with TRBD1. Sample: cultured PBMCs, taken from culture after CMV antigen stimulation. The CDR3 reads CASSLGRTGVSPSYEQYF. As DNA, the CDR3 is TGTGCCAGCAGTTTAGGCCGGACAGGGGTCTCTCCTTCCTACGAGCAGTACTTC.